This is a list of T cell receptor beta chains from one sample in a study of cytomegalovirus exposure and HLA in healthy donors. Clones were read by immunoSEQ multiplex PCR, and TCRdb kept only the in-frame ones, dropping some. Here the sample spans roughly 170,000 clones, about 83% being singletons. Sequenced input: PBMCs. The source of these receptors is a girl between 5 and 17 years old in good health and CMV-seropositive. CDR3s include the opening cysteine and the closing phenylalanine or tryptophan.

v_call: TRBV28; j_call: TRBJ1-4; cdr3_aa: CASCDSFNEKLFF
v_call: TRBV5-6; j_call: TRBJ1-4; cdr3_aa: CASSLAGGTAWEKLFF
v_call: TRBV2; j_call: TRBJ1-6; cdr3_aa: CASSVVGDSPLHF
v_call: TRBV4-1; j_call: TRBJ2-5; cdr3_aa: CASSSTSRETQYF
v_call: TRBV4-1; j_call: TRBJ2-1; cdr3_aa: CASSQDGSEQFF
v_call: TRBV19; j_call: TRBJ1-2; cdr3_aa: CASSGPWDRTSDFYGYTF
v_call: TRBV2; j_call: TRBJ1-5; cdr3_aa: CASRDRELSNQPQHF
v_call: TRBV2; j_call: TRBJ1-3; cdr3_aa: CASSESGSGHTIYF
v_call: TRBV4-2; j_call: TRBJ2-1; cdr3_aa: CASSQGLAAYNEQFF
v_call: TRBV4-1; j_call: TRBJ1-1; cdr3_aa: CASSQILDTEAFF
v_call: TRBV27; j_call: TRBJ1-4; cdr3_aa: CASHLTGEFATNEKLFF
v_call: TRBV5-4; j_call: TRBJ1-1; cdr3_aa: CASSLPIQGVWGEAFF
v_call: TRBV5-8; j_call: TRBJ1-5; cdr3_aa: CASSHVTGKNQPQHF
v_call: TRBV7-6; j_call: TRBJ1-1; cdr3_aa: CASSFKGVTEAFF
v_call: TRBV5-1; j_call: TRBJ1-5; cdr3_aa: CASSLGANQPQHF
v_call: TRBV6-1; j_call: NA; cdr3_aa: CASSPLLSSSYEQYF
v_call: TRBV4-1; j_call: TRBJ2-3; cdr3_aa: CASSQGGLRTGFRSDTQYF
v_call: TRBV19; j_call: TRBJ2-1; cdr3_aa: CASSIPTSGGRNEQFF
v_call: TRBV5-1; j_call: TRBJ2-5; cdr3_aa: CASSLEGTGTETQYF
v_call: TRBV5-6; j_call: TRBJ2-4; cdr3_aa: CASSSDPGTVSVKNIQYF
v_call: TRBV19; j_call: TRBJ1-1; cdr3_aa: CASSTLDREGTEAFF
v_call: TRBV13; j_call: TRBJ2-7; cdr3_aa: CASSTSSYEQYF
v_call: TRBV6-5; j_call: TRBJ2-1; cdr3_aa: CASSFQGHEQFF
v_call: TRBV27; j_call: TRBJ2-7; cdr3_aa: CASGFLPGTGPYEQYF
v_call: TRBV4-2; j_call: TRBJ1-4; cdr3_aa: CASSQDVNIQAFNEKLFF
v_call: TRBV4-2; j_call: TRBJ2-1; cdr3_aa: CASSQTGQGINEQFF
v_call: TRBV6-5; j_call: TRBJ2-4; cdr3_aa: CASSYSEADIQYF
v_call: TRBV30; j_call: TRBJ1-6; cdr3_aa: CAGTGKSSYNSPLHF
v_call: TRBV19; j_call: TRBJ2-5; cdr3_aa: CASSPRGRETQYF